The 19 T cell receptor beta chains listed next were all sequenced from one sample in a study of blood T cell repertoires in COVID-19. Profiling relied on immunoSEQ multiplex PCR, and the TCRdb table lists in-frame clones only, not all of them. This sample has about 65,000 clones, with roughly 92% found just once. The sequenced sample was peripheral blood. Source of these receptors: a man in his 70s with active COVID-19.

V gene TRBV4-1 combines with J gene TRBJ2-5; TRBD2 matches at 8 bases. The germline gives CDR1 MGHRA, CDR2 YSYEKL. The CDR3 has 15 amino acids. J was trimmed by 9 bases and V by 0 bases; bases with no gene match: 9. CDR3 in amino acids: CASSQEVSRGDSQYF. The CDR3 DNA reads TGCGCCAGCAGCCAAGAAGTTTCGCGGGGGGACTCCCAGTACTTC.

The chain couples TRBV5-1 to TRBJ2-6; D remains unclear. CDR1 SGHRS and CDR2 YFSETQ come from the germline V gene. The CDR3 is 17 residues long. Trimming took off 7 bases at V and 5 bases at J, with 22 bases between the two ends. The CDR3 region is CASCLTQVRSRANVLTF. CDR3 in DNA: TGCGCCAGCTGCCTGACCCAGGTCCGGTCTCGGGCCAACGTCCTGACTTTC.

The chain carries TRBV7-3 and TRBJ1-2; 9 bases agree with TRBD1. Germline V lookup: CDR1 SGHTA, CDR2 FQGTGA. This CDR3 comprises 13 residues. The V and J ends lost 6 bases and 8 bases, in that order; junction bases with no gene match: 7. CDR3 nucleotides: TGTGCCAGCAGACCGGGACAGGGACTCGGCTACACCTTC. Its protein is CASRPGQGLGYTF.

The J gene is TRBJ2-1, the V gene TRBV11-2; 12 bases match TRBD2. The CDR3 covers 17 residues. The germline V gene has CDR1 SGHAT and CDR2 FQNNGV. The ends lost 4 bases at V and 4 bases at J; junction bases unmatched: 8. The CDR3 sequence is CASSSLAGGRRYNEQFF. The CDR3 nucleotides are TGTGCCAGCAGCTCCCTAGCGGGGGGGAGACGTTACAATGAGCAGTTCTTC. Drawing the rest from reference TRBV11-2 and TRBJ2-1, the complete variable domain is EAGVAQSPRYKIIEKRQSVAFWCNPISGHATLYWYQQILGQGPKLLIQFQNNGVVDDSQLPKDRFSAERLKGVDSTLKIQPAKLEDSAVYLCASSSLAGGRRYNEQFFGPGTRLTVL.

The chain combines TRBV11-3 with TRBJ2-1; 7 nucleotides agree with TRBD1. Per the germline V gene, CDR1 is SGHNT and CDR2 is YENEEA. The CDR3 has 13 amino acids. V dropped 4 bases and J dropped 5; count of bases not matched to a gene: 2. The CDR3 sequence is CASSSDRNNEQFF. Here the CDR3 DNA reads TGTGCCAGCAGCTCGGACAGGAACAATGAGCAGTTCTTC.

The chain employs TRBV18 and TRBJ2-5, with 7 bases identical to TRBD2. This CDR3 contains 13 residues. Germline V gene lookup returns CDR1 KGHSH and CDR2 LQKENI. After removal of 5 bases from V and 3 bases from J, the junction contained 3 bases not matched to a gene. The CDR3 DNA sequence: TGTGCCAGCTCAGTACGGGAGGAAGAGACCCAGTACTTC. As protein: CASSVREEETQYF.

The chain recombines TRBV13 with TRBJ2-2; TRBD1 agrees at 9 bases. This CDR3 has 16 amino acids. V trimming: 5 bases; J trimming: 7 bases; junction bases outside the gene matches: 11. Looked up from germline, CDR1 is PRHDT and CDR2 is FYEKMQ (reference sequence). The CDR3 coding sequence is TGTGCCAGCAGCCCGACCTACAGGGGGCGGGGCGGGGAGCTGTTTTTT. Translation: CASSPTYRGRGGELFF.

This chain connects TRBV28 to TRBJ2-7; 7 bases line up with TRBD1. Germline-derived CDR1 and CDR2 are MDHEN and SYDVKM. After removal of 7 bases from V and 1 base from J, the junction contained 1 base not matched to a gene. There are 12 residues in the CDR3. This CDR3 is CASMTGSYEQYV. The CDR3 nucleotides read TGTGCCAGCATGACAGGGTCCTACGAGCAGTACGTC.

The rearrangement uses TRBV2 and TRBJ1-2; D gene ambiguous. V lost 8 bases and J 9 bases, leaving 10 bases between the germline ends. Germline V gene lookup returns CDR1 SNHLY and CDR2 FYNNEI. This CDR3 region has 10 residues. This CDR3 reads CASRQARYTF. CDR3 sequence (DNA): TGTGCCAGCCGGCAGGCTCGCTACACCTTC.

The chain is built from TRBV6-1 and TRBJ2-5; D uncertain. CDR1 MNHNS and CDR2 SASEGT come from the germline V gene. Trimming stripped 3 bases from V and 5 bases from J, with 10 bases between. This CDR3 contains 13 residues. The CDR3 loop is CASSDPVGETQYF. CDR3 bases: TGTGCCAGCAGTGACCCCGTCGGGGAGACCCAGTACTTC.

The rearrangement joins TRBV4-1 to TRBJ1-4, with unresolved D. The germline V gene has CDR1 MGHRA and CDR2 YSYEKL. The V and J ends lost 5 bases and 4 bases respectively, with 14 bases between them. This CDR3 region has 15 residues. CDR3 DNA: TGCGCCAGCAGCAAGTACAGAGATGTTAATGAAAAACTGTTTTTT. Its protein is CASSKYRDVNEKLFF.

The chain employs TRBV14 and TRBJ2-7; 9 nucleotides agree with TRBD1. The CDR3 runs 13 residues. Per germline, CDR1 SGHDN and CDR2 FVKESK. The V segment lost 3 bases and the J segment 9 bases; nucleotides outside the gene matches: 6. The CDR3 protein is CASSHLTGGGQYF. The CDR3 DNA is TGTGCCAGCAGCCACCTGACAGGGGGGGGGCAGTACTTC.

This sequence joins TRBV7-9 and TRBJ1-1, with a weak D call TRBD1 (6 bases). Germline CDR1 and CDR2: SEHNR and FQNEAQ (reference sequence). The CDR3 loop spans 16 amino acids. The V end was cut by 7 bases, the J end by 4 bases, with 22 bases between. The chain's CDR3 is CASIGGTGTLGTEAFF. The CDR3 coding sequence is TGTGCCAGCATTGGTGGAACAGGGACCCTGGGCACTGAAGCTTTCTTT.

This chain uses TRBV27 with TRBJ1-1, with 8 bases identical to TRBD1. CDR3 size: 15 residues. Germline values: CDR1 MNHEY, CDR2 SMNVEV (reference sequence). V was pared by 5 bases and J by 3 bases, with 8 bases of the junction left unmatched. The DNA for the CDR3 is TGTGCCAGCAGTCCAAGGACAGGGTTGGACACTGAAGCTTTCTTT. It encodes CASSPRTGLDTEAFF.

The rearrangement links TRBV5-4 to TRBJ2-5, with TRBD1 matching over 7 bases. V lost 6 bases and J lost 3; bases outside the gene matches: 5. CDR1 and CDR2 from the germline V gene are SGHNT and YYREEE (reference sequence). The CDR3 is made up of 13 amino acids. The CDR3 region is CASTGQSKETQYF. DNA for the CDR3: TGTGCCAGCACGGGACAGTCCAAAGAGACCCAGTACTTC.

This chain uses TRBV5-1 with TRBJ2-7; 14 positions agree with TRBD2. V trimming: 3 bases; J trimming: 6 bases; junction bases outside the gene matches: 8. CDR3 size: 16 residues. Per the germline V gene, CDR1 is SGHRS and CDR2 is YFSETQ. Here the CDR3 DNA reads TGCGCCAGCAGCTCCCGGACTAGCGGGGGGTCTAGCGAGCAGTACTTC. Translation: CASSSRTSGGSSEQYF.

The table lists this clone with a count of one. J is TRBJ2-3 and V is TRBV7-7, with TRBD2 matching over 14 bases. CDR3 length: 15 amino acids. Germline V gene data show CDR1 as SSHAT and CDR2 as FNYEAQ (reference sequence). J lost 6 bases, V lost 5 bases, and 4 bases had no gene match. The CDR3 region is CASSPGLAGVDTQYF. Here the CDR3 DNA reads TGTGCCAGCAGCCCGGGACTAGCGGGGGTGGATACGCAGTATTTT.

The V call is TRBV11-3, the J call TRBJ2-3; 7 nucleotides match TRBD2. The germline V gene encodes CDR1 SGHNT and CDR2 YENEEA. The CDR3 has 14 amino acids. V shed 3 bases and J 3 bases; nucleotides not matched to a gene: 3. CDR3: CASSFGLGTDTQYF. The CDR3 DNA reads TGTGCCAGCAGCTTCGGACTAGGGACAGATACGCAGTATTTT.

The chain is built from TRBV7-7 and TRBJ2-3; D is possibly TRBD2 (6 bases). Germline V gene sequence: CDR1 SSHAT, CDR2 FNYEAQ (reference sequence). Trimming pared 5 bases from V and 4 bases from J, leaving 16 bases between. The CDR3 runs 15 residues. The CDR3 sequence: CASSLNSGPPDTQYF. CDR3 bases: TGTGCCAGCAGCCTAAATAGCGGCCCCCCAGATACGCAGTATTTT.